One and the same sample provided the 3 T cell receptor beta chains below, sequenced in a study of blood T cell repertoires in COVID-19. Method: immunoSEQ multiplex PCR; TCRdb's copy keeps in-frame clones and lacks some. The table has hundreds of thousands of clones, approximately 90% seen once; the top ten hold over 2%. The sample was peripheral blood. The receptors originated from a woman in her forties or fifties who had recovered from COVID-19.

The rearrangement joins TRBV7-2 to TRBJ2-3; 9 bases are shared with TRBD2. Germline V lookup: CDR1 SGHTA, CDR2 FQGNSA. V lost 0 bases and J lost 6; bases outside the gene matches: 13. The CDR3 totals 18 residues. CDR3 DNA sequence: TGTGCCAGCAGCTTAGCGCCCATGCTCGCGGGGGGGCAGGATACGCAGTATTTT. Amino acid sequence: CASSLAPMLAGGQDTQYF.

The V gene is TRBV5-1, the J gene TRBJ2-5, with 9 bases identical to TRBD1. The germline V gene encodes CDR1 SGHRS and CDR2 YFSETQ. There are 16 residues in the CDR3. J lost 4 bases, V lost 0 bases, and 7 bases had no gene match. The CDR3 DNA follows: TGCGCCAGCAGCTTGGGTCCGGGACAGGGAGGAGAGACCCAGTACTTC. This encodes CASSLGPGQGGETQYF.

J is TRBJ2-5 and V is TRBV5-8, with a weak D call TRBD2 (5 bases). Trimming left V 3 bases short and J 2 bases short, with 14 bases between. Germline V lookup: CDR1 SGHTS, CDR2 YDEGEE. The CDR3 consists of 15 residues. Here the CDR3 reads CASSWKDWQQETQYF. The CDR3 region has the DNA TGTGCCAGCAGCTGGAAGGACTGGCAGCAAGAGACCCAGTACTTC.